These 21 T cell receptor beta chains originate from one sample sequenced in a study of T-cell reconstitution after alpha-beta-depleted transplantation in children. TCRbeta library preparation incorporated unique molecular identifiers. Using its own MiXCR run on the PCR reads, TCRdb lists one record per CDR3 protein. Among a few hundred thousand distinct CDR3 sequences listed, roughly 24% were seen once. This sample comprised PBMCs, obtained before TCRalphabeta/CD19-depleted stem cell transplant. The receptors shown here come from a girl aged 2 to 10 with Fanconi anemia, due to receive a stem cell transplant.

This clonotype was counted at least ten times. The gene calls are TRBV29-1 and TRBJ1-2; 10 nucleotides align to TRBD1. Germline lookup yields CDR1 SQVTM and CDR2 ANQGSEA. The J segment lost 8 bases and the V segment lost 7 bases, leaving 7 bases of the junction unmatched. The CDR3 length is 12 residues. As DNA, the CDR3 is TGCAGCGCTGGGACAGGGGACAGCGGCTACACCTTC. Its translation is CSAGTGDSGYTF.

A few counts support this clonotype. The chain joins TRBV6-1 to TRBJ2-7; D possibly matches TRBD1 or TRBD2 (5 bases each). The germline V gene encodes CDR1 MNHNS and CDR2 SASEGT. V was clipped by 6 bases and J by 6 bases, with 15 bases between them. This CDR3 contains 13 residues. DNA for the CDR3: TGTGCCAGCAGGCACCTGAGGGGCGGCGAGCAGTACTTC. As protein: CASRHLRGGEQYF.

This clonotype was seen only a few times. The CDR3 DNA follows: TGCGCCAGCAACCCCGCCGGACAGGGGAACACTGAAGCTTTCTTT. It yields the protein CASNPAGQGNTEAFF. The chain couples TRBV5-1 to TRBJ1-1; 8 bases are a match to TRBD1. The length of the CDR3 is 15 residues. J gave up 1 base and V 6 bases, and 8 bases lay outside the gene matches. Germline V gene lookup returns CDR1 SGHRS and CDR2 YFSETQ. The entire variable domain, with the rest obtained from reference TRBV5-1 and TRBJ1-1, is as follows: KAGVTQTPRYLIKTRGQQVTLSCSPISGHRSVSWYQQTPGQGLQFLFEYFSETQRNKGNFPGRFSGRQFSNSRSEMNVSTLELGDSALYLCASNPAGQGNTEAFFGQGTRLTVV.

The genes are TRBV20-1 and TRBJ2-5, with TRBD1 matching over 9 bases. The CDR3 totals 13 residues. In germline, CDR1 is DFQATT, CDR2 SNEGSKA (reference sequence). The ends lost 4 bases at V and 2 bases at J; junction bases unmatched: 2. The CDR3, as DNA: TGCAGTGCTACGGGACAGGGTCAAGAGACCCAGTACTTC. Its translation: CSATGQGQETQYF.

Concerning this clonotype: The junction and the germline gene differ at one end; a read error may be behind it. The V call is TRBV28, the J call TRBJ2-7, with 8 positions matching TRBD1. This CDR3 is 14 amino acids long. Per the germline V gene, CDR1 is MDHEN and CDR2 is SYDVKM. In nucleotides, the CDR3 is TGTGCCAGCGGTTTGACAGGGGATACCTACGAGCAGTACTTC. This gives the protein CASGLTGDTYEQYF.

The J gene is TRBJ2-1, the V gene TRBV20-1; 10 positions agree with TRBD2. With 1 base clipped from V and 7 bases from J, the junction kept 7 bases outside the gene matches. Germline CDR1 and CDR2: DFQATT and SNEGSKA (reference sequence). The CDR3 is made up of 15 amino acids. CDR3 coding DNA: TGCAGTGCTAGAGGACGAGCGGGGGGGCCAAATGAGCAGTTCTTC. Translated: CSARGRAGGPNEQFF.

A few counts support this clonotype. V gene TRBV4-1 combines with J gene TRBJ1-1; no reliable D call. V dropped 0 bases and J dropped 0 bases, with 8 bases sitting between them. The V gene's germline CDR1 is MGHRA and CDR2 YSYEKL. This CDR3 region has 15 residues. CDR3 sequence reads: CASSQEEGMNTEAFF. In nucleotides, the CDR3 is TGCGCCAGCAGCCAAGAGGAGGGCATGAACACTGAAGCTTTCTTT.

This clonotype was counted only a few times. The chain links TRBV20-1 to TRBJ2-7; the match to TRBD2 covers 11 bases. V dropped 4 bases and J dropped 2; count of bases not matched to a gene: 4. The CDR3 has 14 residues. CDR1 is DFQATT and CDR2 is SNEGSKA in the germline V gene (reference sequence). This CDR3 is CSATIAGGPYEQYF. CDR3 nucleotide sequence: TGCAGTGCTACCATAGCGGGGGGGCCCTACGAGCAGTACTTC.

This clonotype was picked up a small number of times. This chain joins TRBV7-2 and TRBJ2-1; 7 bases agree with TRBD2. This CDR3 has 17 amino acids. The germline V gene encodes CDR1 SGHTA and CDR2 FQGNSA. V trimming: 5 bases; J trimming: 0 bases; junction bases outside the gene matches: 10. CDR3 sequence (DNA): TGTGCCAGCAGCCTCCTTCCTCGCGGGAGCTCCTACAATGAGCAGTTCTTC. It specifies CASSLLPRGSSYNEQFF.

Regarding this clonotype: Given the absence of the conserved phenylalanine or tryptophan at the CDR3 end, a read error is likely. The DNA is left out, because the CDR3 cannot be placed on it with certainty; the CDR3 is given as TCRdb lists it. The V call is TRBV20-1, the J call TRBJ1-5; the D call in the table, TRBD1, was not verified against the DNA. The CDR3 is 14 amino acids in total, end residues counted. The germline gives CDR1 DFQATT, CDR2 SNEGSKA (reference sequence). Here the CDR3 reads CSARDRTGPSILVM.

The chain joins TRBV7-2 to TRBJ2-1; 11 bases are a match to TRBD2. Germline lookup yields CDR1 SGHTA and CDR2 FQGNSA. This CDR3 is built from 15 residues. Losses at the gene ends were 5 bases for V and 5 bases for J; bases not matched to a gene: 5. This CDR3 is CASSMTSGKHNEQFF. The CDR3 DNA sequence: TGTGCCAGCAGCATGACTAGCGGGAAGCACAATGAGCAGTTCTTC.

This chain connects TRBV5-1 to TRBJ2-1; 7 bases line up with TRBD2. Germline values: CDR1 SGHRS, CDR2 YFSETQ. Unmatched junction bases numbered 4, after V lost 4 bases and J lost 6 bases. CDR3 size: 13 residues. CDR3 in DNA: TGCGCCAGCAGCGTCCTAGCGGTCAATGAGCAGTTCTTC. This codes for CASSVLAVNEQFF.

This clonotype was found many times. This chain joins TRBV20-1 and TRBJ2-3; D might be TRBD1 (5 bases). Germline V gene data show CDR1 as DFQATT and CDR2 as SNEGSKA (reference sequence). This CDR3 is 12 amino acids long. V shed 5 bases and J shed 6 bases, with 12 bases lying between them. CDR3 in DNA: TGCAGTGCTCAATCAGGGCGTGATACGCAGTATTTT. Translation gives CSAQSGRDTQYF.

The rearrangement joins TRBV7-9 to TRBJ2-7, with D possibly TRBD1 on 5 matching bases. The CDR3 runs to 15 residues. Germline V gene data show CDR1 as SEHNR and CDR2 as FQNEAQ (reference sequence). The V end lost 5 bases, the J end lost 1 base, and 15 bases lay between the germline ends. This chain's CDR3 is CASSGMSDRSYEQYF. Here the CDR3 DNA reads TGTGCCAGCAGCGGTATGTCCGACAGATCCTACGAGCAGTACTTC.

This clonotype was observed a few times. The CDR3 sequence: CASRAARGSGANVLTF. CDR3 bases: TGTGCCAGCAGAGCAGCGAGGGGGTCTGGGGCCAACGTCCTGACTTTC. The chain uses TRBV6-2 or TRBV6-3 and TRBJ2-6; a possible D gene is TRBD1 (6 bases). The CDR3 runs to 16 residues. CDR1 is MNHEY and CDR2 is SVGEGT in the germline V gene. Trimming removed 6 bases from V and 1 base from J, with 13 bases in between.

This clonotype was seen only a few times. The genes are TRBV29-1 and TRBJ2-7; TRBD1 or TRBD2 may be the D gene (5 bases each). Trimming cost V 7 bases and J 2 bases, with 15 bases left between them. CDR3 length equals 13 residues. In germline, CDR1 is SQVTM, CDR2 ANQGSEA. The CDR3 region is CSAGTSIAYEQYF. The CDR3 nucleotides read TGCAGCGCCGGGACCTCAATCGCCTACGAGCAGTACTTC.

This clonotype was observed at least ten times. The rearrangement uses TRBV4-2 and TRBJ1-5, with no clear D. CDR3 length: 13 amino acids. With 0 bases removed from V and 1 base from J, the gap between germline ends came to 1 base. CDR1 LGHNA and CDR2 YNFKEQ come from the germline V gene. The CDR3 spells CASSQDSNQPQHF. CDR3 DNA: TGTGCCAGCAGCCAAGACAGCAATCAGCCCCAGCATTTT.

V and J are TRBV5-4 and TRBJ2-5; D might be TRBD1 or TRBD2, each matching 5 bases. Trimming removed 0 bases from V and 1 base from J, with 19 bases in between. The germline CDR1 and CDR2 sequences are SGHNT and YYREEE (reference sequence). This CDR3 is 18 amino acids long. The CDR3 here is CASSLGLIRGDLQETQYF. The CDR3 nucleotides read TGTGCCAGCAGCTTGGGCCTAATACGGGGCGACCTCCAAGAGACCCAGTACTTC.

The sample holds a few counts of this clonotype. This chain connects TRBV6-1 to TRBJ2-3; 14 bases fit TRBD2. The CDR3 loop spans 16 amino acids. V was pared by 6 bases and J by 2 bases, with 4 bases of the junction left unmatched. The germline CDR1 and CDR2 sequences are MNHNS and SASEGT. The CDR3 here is CASSPTSGGVTDTQYF. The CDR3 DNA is TGTGCCAGCAGCCCGACTAGCGGGGGGGTCACAGATACGCAGTATTTT.

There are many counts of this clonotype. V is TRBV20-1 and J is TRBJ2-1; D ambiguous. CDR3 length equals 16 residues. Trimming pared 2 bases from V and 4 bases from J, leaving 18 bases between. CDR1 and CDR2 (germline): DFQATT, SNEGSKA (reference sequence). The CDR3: CSARRRGLDPYNEQFF. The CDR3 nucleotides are TGCAGTGCTAGAAGACGAGGCCTCGACCCTTACAATGAGCAGTTCTTC.

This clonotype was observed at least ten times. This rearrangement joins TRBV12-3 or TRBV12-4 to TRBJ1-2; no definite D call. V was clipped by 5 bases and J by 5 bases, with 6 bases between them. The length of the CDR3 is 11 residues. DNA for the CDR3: TGTGCCAGCAGTCCAGGTTATGGCTACACCTTC. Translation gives CASSPGYGYTF.